Below, 27 T cell receptor beta chains from the same sample are listed, as sequenced in a study of T cell repertoires in cytomegalovirus infection. MiXCR was run by TCRdb on the reads, yielding one entry per CDR3 protein. The table lists fewer than 300,000 distinct CDR3 sequences, over 20% of them singletons. What was sequenced was PBMCs. These receptors came from a human donor in good health (CMV status not recorded). Some clones in this sample may be carry-over from other donors' samples.

This clonotype was seen a few times. This sequence joins TRBV7-9 and TRBJ1-4; D is unclear. The germline V gene has CDR1 SEHNR and CDR2 FQNEAQ (reference sequence). Trimming pared 5 bases from V and 8 bases from J, leaving 12 bases between. This CDR3 spans 13 amino acids. CDR3 nucleotides: TGTGCCAGCAGCGAACTACGCGGGGAAAAACTGTTTTTT. It encodes CASSELRGEKLFF.

This clonotype was recorded a few times. The chain links TRBV23-1 to TRBJ2-5; D is possibly TRBD1 (5 bases). TRBV23-1 is an ORF for which the function is uncertain. This CDR3 is 15 amino acids long. The V and J ends lost 2 bases and 3 bases respectively, with 13 bases between them. CDR3 in DNA: TGCGCCAGCAGTCAACCCCAGGGCTTGGAAGAGACCCAGTACTTC. Residues: CASSQPQGLEETQYF.

This clonotype has just a few counts. J is TRBJ2-4 and V is TRBV11-2; no firm D call. Germline values: CDR1 SGHAT, CDR2 FQNNGV. Between the trimmed V and J ends, which lost 1 base and 1 base, there was a span of 11 bases. The length of the CDR3 is 16 residues. This CDR3 is CASSLVSPLAKNIQYF. The CDR3 nucleotides read TGTGCCAGCAGCTTAGTTTCTCCATTGGCCAAAAACATTCAGTACTTC.

The J gene is TRBJ1-1, the V gene TRBV28, with 12 bases aligning to TRBD1. Germline loops: CDR1 MDHEN, CDR2 SYDVKM. The CDR3 is 17 amino acids. Unmatched junction bases numbered 11, after V lost 4 bases and J lost 5 bases. CDR3 DNA: TGTGCCAGCAGTTCAAGCCACGGGACAGGGGGCGAGACTGAAGCTTTCTTT. This encodes CASSSSHGTGGETEAFF. The complete variable domain, with remaining parts taken from reference TRBV28 and TRBJ1-1, reads DVKVTQSSRYLVKRTGEKVFLECVQDMDHENMFWYRQDPGLGLRLIYFSYDVKMKEKGDIPEGYSVSREKKERFSLILESASTNQTSMYLCASSSSHGTGGETEAFFGQGTRLTVV.

In its sample, this clonotype was seen a few times. The chain couples TRBV30 to TRBJ2-4, with 7 nucleotides matching TRBD2. Germline V gives CDR1 GTSNPN, CDR2 SVGIG (reference sequence). The CDR3 loop spans 13 amino acids. V shed 3 bases, J shed 5 bases, and the junction held 4 bases outside the gene matches. As DNA, the CDR3 is TGTGCCTGGAGAAGGACTAGAGAAAACATTCAGTACTTC. This gives the protein CAWRRTRENIQYF.

This rearrangement joins TRBV25-1 to TRBJ2-1; 8 bases agree with TRBD2. The CDR3 runs 16 residues. Germline V gene data show CDR1 as MGHDK and CDR2 as SYGVNS. With 5 bases clipped from V and 3 bases from J, the junction kept 9 bases outside the gene matches. CDR3 DNA: TGTGCCAGCAGTCGAGAAGCGGGAGCGGTCTACAATGAGCAGTTCTTC. Encoded protein: CASSREAGAVYNEQFF.

CDR3 sequence: CATSDQDEKLFF. CDR3 nucleotide sequence: TGTGCCACCAGTGATCAGGATGAAAAACTGTTTTTT. V is TRBV24-1 and J is TRBJ1-4; D uncertain. The germline CDR1 and CDR2 sequences are KGHDR and SFDVKD. The CDR3 is 12 residues long. Trimming left V 3 bases short and J 6 bases short, with 4 bases between.

This sequence joins TRBV10-3 and TRBJ2-6; 7 bases line up with TRBD2. The CDR3 is 15 amino acids. With V trimmed by 4 bases and J by 2 bases, 2 bases remained unmatched. Germline assignment: CDR1 ENHRY and CDR2 SYGVKD. The CDR3 coding sequence is TGTGCCATCAGTGGGGAGGGTACTGGGGCCAACGTCCTGACTTTC. As protein: CAISGEGTGANVLTF.

This clonotype was counted between two and nine times. The V call is TRBV27, the J call TRBJ2-7, with 12 positions matching TRBD2. CDR1 is MNHEY and CDR2 is SMNVEV in the germline V gene (reference sequence). With V trimmed by 5 bases and J by 3 bases, 2 bases remained unmatched. The CDR3 contains 14 residues. The DNA for the CDR3 is TGTGCCAGCAGTACTAGCGGGGGGATCTACGAGCAGTACTTC. This sequence encodes CASSTSGGIYEQYF.

In regard to this clonotype: This may arise from a read error, as a much more abundant clone is one base away. The rearrangement joins TRBV7-3 to TRBJ1-4; unclear D gene. This CDR3 is built from 15 residues. In germline, CDR1 is SGHTA, CDR2 FQGTGA. The CDR3: CASSLSDGAFERLFF. CDR3 nucleotide sequence: TGTGCCAGCAGCTTATCAGACGGAGCCTTTGAAAGACTGTTTTTT.

This chain uses TRBV7-9 with TRBJ1-2; D is unresolved. V lost 1 base to trimming and J lost 6 bases, with 12 bases between them. This CDR3 is 14 amino acids long. Germline V gene sequence: CDR1 SEHNR, CDR2 FQNEAQ (reference sequence). CDR3 nucleotides: TGTGCCAGCAGCTTAGGCTGGGCTCGGAATGGCTACACCTTC. It is translated as CASSLGWARNGYTF.

This sequence joins TRBV27 and TRBJ2-5; 11 bases agree with TRBD1. CDR3 length equals 16 residues. Germline V lookup: CDR1 MNHEY, CDR2 SMNVEV (reference sequence). After removal of 6 bases from V and 11 bases from J, the junction contained 17 bases not matched to a gene. In DNA form, the CDR3 reads TGTGCCAGCAGCATTAGCCGGGACAGGGGGTCAGTGGGTCAGTACTTC. The encoded protein is CASSISRDRGSVGQYF.

This clonotype came up a few times. J is TRBJ2-5 and V is TRBV12-3 or TRBV12-4, with 7 bases matching TRBD2. V lost 3 bases to trimming and J lost 4 bases; unmatched junction nucleotides: 5. This CDR3 is 14 amino acids long. CDR3 sequence reads: CASSFGLAVETQYF. In nucleotides, the CDR3 is TGTGCCAGCAGTTTCGGGCTAGCGGTAGAGACCCAGTACTTC.

The chain carries TRBV14 and TRBJ2-1; 8 bases align to TRBD2. The V gene end was trimmed by 1 base and the J gene end by 7 bases; junction bases not matched to a gene: 12. The CDR3 has 17 residues. The V gene's germline CDR1 is SGHDN and CDR2 FVKESK. The CDR3 protein is CASSQVWGLEGKNEQFF. The CDR3 DNA follows: TGTGCCAGCAGCCAAGTTTGGGGACTAGAGGGGAAGAATGAGCAGTTCTTC.

This clonotype was found once. The chain has TRBV20-1 and TRBJ2-7, with 8 bases identical to TRBD1. The CDR3 length is 18 residues. CDR1 is DFQATT, CDR2 SNEGSKA, per germline (reference sequence). J was trimmed by 4 bases and V by 0 bases; bases with no gene match: 17. The CDR3 reads CSARDPGQGSRTMYEQYF. DNA for the CDR3: TGCAGTGCTAGAGATCCCGGACAGGGAAGCCGCACGATGTACGAGCAGTACTTC.

J is TRBJ2-2 and V is TRBV29-1, with 8 bases identical to TRBD1. Germline assignment: CDR1 SQVTM and CDR2 ANQGSEA. The CDR3 runs to 14 residues. The J segment lost 4 bases and the V segment lost 6 bases, leaving 7 bases of the junction unmatched. The CDR3 reads CSVGTGLSTGELFF. The CDR3 bases are TGCAGCGTAGGGACAGGACTTTCCACCGGGGAGCTGTTTTTT.

The J gene is TRBJ2-1, the V gene TRBV29-1, with D possibly matching TRBD2 (5 bases). The germline gives CDR1 SQVTM, CDR2 ANQGSEA. V was trimmed by 3 bases and J by 7 bases, leaving 7 bases between them. The CDR3 length is 11 residues. The CDR3 region is CSVDWRNEQFF. The CDR3 DNA is TGCAGCGTTGATTGGAGGAATGAGCAGTTCTTC.

This clonotype has only one observation. The CDR3 spells CASSEALRALYEQYF. The CDR3 coding sequence is TGTGCCAGCAGTGAAGCGCTTAGAGCCCTGTACGAGCAGTACTTC. The chain couples TRBV2 to TRBJ2-7; D is unclear. V was pared by 0 bases and J by 4 bases, with 13 bases between. Germline lookup yields CDR1 SNHLY and CDR2 FYNNEI. The CDR3 covers 15 residues.

This clonotype was observed a few times. V usage is TRBV6-1 and J usage is TRBJ1-5; D ambiguous. Germline loops: CDR1 MNHNS, CDR2 SASEGT. Trimming took 7 bases from V and 2 from J, leaving 12 bases between them. The CDR3 has 14 residues. This CDR3 is CASNRGGGNQPQHF. DNA for the CDR3: TGTGCCAGCAATCGGGGTGGTGGCAATCAGCCCCAGCATTTT.

The genes are TRBV7-2 and TRBJ2-5; 15 bases line up with TRBD2. V shed 5 bases and J 2 bases; nucleotides not matched to a gene: 9. The germline CDR1 and CDR2 sequences are SGHTA and FQGNSA. The CDR3 length is 18 residues. The chain's CDR3 is CASSLRTSGRDLQETQYF. As DNA, the CDR3 is TGTGCCAGCAGCCTCCGGACTAGCGGGAGGGATTTACAAGAGACCCAGTACTTC. Full variable domain (outside the CDR3, taken from reference TRBV7-2 and TRBJ2-5): GAGVSQSPSNKVTEKGKDVELRCDPISGHTALYWYRQSLGQGLEFLIYFQGNSAPDKSGLPSDRFSAERTGGSVSTLTIQRTQQEDSAVYLCASSLRTSGRDLQETQYFGPGTRLLVL.

Only a few counts were recorded for this clonotype. V is TRBV20-1 and J is TRBJ1-2, with TRBD1 identical over 9 bases. V lost 3 bases and J lost 2; bases outside the gene matches: 1. Germline values: CDR1 DFQATT, CDR2 SNEGSKA (reference sequence). CDR3 size: 13 residues. Here the CDR3 reads CSARDRGNYGYTF. CDR3 in DNA: TGCAGTGCTAGGGACAGGGGAAACTATGGCTACACCTTC.

The chain recombines TRBV19 with TRBJ2-2; D remains unclear. Germline CDR1 is LNHDA and CDR2 is SQIVND (reference sequence). Trimming pared 0 bases from V and 7 bases from J, leaving 6 bases between. CDR3 length: 13 amino acids. The CDR3 bases are TGTGCCAGTAGTATAGACTGGTACGGGGAGCTGTTTTTT. This codes for CASSIDWYGELFF. Full variable domain (outside the CDR3, taken from reference TRBV19 and TRBJ2-2): DGGITQSPKYLFRKEGQNVTLSCEQNLNHDAMYWYRQDPGQGLRLIYYSQIVNDFQKGDIAEGYSVSREKKESFPLTVTSAQKNPTAFYLCASSIDWYGELFFGEGSRLTVL.

This clonotype was counted a few times. The J gene is TRBJ1-1, the V gene TRBV5-5; no clear D. V was cut by 0 bases and J by 2 bases, with 8 bases left in between. This CDR3 comprises 14 residues. Germline V gene lookup returns CDR1 SGHKS and CDR2 YYEKEE (reference sequence). The CDR3 DNA follows: TGTGCCAGCAGCTTGGGGTGGCGAAACACTGAAGCTTTCTTT. Translated: CASSLGWRNTEAFF. Full variable domain (remainder filled in from reference TRBV5-5 and TRBJ1-1): DAGVTQSPTHLIKTRGQQVTLRCSPISGHKSVSWYQQVLGQGPQFIFQYYEKEERGRGNFPDRFSARQFPNYSSELNVNALLLGDSALYLCASSLGWRNTEAFFGQGTRLTVV.

This clonotype has a handful of counts. CDR3 sequence reads: CASSPVGTAGDTQYF. In DNA, the CDR3 is TGTGCCAGCTCACCGGTGGGCACAGCGGGAGATACGCAGTATTTT. This chain uses TRBV18 with TRBJ2-3, with D tentatively TRBD2 (6 bases). Between the trimmed V and J ends, which lost 3 bases and 5 bases, there was a span of 15 bases. The V gene's germline CDR1 is KGHSH and CDR2 LQKENI. The CDR3 covers 15 residues.

V gene TRBV7-3 combines with J gene TRBJ1-3; D remains unclear. V lost 3 bases and J lost 1, with 7 bases in between. CDR3 length: 14 amino acids. Germline V gives CDR1 SGHTA, CDR2 FQGTGA. CDR3 sequence reads: CASSFTASGNTIYF. The CDR3 DNA is TGTGCCAGCAGCTTCACCGCTTCTGGAAACACCATATATTTT.

V and J are TRBV5-1 and TRBJ2-7, with 7 bases fitting TRBD2. V shed 2 bases, J shed 1 base, and the junction held 3 bases outside the gene matches. The CDR3 is made up of 14 amino acids. Germline CDR1 SGHRS, CDR2 YFSETQ. The CDR3 nucleotides are TGCGCCAGCAGCTTCGCGGGAGATTCCTACGAGCAGTACTTC. Protein: CASSFAGDSYEQYF.

This chain connects TRBV4-1 to TRBJ1-2; the D gene is possibly TRBD1 (6 bases). Trimming left V 0 bases short and J 3 bases short, with 11 bases between. Germline V CDR1 and CDR2: MGHRA, YSYEKL. There are 15 residues in the CDR3. The DNA of the CDR3 is TGCGCCAGCAGCCAAGATGGACAGTGGGACTATGGCTACACCTTC. It codes for CASSQDGQWDYGYTF.